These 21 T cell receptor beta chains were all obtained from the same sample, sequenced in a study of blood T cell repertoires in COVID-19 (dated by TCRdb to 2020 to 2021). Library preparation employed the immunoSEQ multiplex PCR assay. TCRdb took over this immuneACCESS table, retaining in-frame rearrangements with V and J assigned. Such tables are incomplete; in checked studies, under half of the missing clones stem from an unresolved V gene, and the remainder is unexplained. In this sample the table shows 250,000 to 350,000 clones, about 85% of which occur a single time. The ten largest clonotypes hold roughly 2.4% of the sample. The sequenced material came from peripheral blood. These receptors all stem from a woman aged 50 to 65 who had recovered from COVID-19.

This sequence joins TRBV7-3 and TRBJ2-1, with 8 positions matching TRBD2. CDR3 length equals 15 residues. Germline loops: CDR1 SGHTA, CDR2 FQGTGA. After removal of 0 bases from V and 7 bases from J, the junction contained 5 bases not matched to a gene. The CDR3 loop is CASSLTSGGRNEQFF. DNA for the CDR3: TGTGCCAGCAGCTTAACGAGCGGGGGCCGGAATGAGCAGTTCTTC.

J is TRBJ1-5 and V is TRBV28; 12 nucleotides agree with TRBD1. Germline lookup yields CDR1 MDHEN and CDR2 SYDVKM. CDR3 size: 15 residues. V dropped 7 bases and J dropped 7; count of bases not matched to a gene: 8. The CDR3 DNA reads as TGTGCCAGCACCGGGACAGGGGGCCTTCTCCAGCCCCAGCATTTT. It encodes CASTGTGGLLQPQHF.

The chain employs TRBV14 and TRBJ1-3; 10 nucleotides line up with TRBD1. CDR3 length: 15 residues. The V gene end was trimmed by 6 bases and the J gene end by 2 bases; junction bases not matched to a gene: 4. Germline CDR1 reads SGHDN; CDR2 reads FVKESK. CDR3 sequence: CASRRTGGTGNTIYF. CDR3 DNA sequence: TGTGCCAGCAGGCGGACAGGGGGAACTGGAAACACCATATATTTT.

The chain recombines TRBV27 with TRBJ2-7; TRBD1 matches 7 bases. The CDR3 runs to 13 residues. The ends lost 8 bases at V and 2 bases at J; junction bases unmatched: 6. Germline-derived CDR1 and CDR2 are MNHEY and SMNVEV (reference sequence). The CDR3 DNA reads TGTGCCAGCGGCGACAGGGTCACCTACGAGCAGTACTTC. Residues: CASGDRVTYEQYF.

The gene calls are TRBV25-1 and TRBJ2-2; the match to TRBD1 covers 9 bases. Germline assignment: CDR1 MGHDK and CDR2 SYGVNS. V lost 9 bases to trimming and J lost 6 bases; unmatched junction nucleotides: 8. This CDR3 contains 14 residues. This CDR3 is CASQTGTGPGELFF. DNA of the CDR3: TGTGCCAGTCAGACCGGGACAGGGCCCGGGGAGCTGTTTTTT.

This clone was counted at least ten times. CDR3 region: CASRTGSGGATEQFF. As DNA, the CDR3 is TGTGCCAGCAGAACCGGGAGCGGGGGGGCTACTGAGCAGTTCTTC. This rearrangement joins TRBV2 to TRBJ2-1; 10 bases match TRBD2. The CDR3 loop spans 15 amino acids. The ends lost 6 bases at V and 9 bases at J; junction bases unmatched: 11. Germline V gives CDR1 SNHLY, CDR2 FYNNEI.

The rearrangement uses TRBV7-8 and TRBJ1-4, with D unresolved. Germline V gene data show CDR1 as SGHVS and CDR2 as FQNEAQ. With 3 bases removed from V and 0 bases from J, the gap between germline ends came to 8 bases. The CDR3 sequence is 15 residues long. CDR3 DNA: TGTGCCAGCAGCTTCAGGATTGCAACTAATGAAAAACTGTTTTTT. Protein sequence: CASSFRIATNEKLFF. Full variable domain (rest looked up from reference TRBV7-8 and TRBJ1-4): GAGVSQSPRYKVAKRGQDVALRCDPISGHVSLFWYQQALGQGPEFLTYFQNEAQLDKSGLPSDRFFAERPEGSVSTLKIQRTQQEDSAVYLCASSFRIATNEKLFFGSGTQLSVL.

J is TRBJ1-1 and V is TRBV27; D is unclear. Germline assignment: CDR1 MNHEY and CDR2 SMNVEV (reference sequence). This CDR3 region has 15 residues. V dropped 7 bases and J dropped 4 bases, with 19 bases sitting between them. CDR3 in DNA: TGTGCCAGCACCCCCGGGCGAGGGATCAGCACTGAAGCTTTCTTT. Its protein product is CASTPGRGISTEAFF.

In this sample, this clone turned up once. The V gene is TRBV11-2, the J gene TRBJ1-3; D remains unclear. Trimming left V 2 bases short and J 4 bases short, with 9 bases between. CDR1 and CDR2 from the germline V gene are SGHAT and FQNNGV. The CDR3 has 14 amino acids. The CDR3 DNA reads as TGTGCCAGCAGCTTATTCGGGGTCGGAAACACCATATATTTT. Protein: CASSLFGVGNTIYF.

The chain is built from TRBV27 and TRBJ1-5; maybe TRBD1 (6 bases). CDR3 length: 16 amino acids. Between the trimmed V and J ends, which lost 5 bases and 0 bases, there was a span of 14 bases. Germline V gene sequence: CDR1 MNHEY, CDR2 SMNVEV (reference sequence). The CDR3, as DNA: TGTGCCAGCAGTCCCTCGACAGGAAATAGCAATCAGCCCCAGCATTTT. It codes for CASSPSTGNSNQPQHF.

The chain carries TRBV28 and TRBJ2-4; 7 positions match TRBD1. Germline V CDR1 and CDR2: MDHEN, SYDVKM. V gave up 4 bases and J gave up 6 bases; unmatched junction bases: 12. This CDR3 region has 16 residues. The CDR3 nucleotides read TGTGCCAGCAGTTCGTACCTCACAGGGGATCGAAACATTCAGTACTTC. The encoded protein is CASSSYLTGDRNIQYF.

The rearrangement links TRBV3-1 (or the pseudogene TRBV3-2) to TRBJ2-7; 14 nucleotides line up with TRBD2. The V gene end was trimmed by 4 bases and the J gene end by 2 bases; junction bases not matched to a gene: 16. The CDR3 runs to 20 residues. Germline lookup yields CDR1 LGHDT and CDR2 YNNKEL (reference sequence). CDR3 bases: TGTGCCAGCAGCCGAGGAGGGGGACTAGCGGGAGTGGGTTACCCCTACGAGCAGTACTTC. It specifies CASSRGGGLAGVGYPYEQYF.

This chain's CDR3 is CASSIYLGQPYGYTF. The CDR3 region has the DNA TGTGCCAGCAGCATCTATCTGGGACAGCCCTATGGCTACACCTTC. The chain couples TRBV7-2 to TRBJ1-2, with 7 bases identical to TRBD1. CDR3 length: 15 amino acids. V was clipped by 5 bases and J by 4 bases; unmatched bases: 10. Looked up from germline, CDR1 is SGHTA and CDR2 is FQGNSA.

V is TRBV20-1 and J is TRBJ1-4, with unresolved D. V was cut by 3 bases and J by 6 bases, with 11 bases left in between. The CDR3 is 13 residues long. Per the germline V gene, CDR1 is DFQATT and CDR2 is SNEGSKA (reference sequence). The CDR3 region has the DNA TGCAGTGCTAGTATACCGGGAGATGAAAAACTGTTTTTT. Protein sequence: CSASIPGDEKLFF.

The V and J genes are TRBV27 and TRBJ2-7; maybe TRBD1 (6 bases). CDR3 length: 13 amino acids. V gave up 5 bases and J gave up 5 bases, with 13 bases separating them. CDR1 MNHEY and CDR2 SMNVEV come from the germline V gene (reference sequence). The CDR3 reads CASSATGSHEQYF. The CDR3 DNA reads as TGTGCCAGCAGTGCGACAGGTTCGCACGAGCAGTACTTC.

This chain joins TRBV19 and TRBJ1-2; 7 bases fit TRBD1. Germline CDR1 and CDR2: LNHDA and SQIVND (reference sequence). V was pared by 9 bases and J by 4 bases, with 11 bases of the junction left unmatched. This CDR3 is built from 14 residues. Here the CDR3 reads CASNEGGNIYGYTF. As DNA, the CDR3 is TGTGCCAGCAACGAAGGGGGCAATATCTATGGCTACACCTTC.

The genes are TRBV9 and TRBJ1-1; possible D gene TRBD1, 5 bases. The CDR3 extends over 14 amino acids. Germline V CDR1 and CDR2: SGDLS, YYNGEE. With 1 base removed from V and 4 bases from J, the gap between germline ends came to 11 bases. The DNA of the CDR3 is TGTGCCAGCAGCGTATCAGGGTTAGGCACTGAAGCTTTCTTT. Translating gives CASSVSGLGTEAFF.

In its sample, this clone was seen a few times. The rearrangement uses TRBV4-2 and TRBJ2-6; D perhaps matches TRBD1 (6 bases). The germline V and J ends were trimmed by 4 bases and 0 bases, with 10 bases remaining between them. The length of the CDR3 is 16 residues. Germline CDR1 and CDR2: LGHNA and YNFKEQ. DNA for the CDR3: TGTGCCAGCAGCCTTGAAGGGGGCTCTGGGGCCAACGTCCTGACTTTC. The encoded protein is CASSLEGGSGANVLTF.

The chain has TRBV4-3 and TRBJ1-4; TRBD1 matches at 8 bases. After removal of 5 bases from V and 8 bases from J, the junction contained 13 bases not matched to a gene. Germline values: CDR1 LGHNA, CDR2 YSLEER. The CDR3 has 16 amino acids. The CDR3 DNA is TGCGCCAGCAGCGCGGGACAGGAAAGGAGAGGGGAAAAACTGTTTTTT. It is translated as CASSAGQERRGEKLFF.

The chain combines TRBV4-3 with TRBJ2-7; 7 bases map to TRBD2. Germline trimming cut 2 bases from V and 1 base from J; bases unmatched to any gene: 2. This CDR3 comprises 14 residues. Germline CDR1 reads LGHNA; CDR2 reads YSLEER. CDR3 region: CASSQLAESYEQYF. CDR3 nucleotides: TGCGCCAGCAGCCAACTAGCGGAATCCTACGAGCAGTACTTC.

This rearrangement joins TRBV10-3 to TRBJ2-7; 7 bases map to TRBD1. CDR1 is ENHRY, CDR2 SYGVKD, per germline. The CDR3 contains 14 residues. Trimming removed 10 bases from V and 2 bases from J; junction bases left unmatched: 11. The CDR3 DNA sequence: TGTGCCACCATTACCCCGGGACAGACCTACGAGCAGTACTTC. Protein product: CATITPGQTYEQYF.